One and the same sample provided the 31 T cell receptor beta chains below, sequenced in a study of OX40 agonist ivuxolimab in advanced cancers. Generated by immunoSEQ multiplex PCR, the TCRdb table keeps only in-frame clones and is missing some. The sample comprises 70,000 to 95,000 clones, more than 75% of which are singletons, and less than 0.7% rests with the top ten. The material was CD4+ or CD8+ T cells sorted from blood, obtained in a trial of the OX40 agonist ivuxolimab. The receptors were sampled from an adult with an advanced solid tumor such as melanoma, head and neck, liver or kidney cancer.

CDR3 DNA sequence: TGTGCCAGCAGCTTGGACAGGGAAACGGGGCAGTTCTTC. This sequence encodes CASSLDRETGQFF. The V gene is TRBV7-8, the J gene TRBJ2-1, with TRBD1 identical over 8 bases. There are 13 residues in the CDR3. The V gene end was trimmed by 3 bases and the J gene end by 12 bases; junction bases not matched to a gene: 7. Germline CDR1 and CDR2: SGHVS and FQNEAQ.

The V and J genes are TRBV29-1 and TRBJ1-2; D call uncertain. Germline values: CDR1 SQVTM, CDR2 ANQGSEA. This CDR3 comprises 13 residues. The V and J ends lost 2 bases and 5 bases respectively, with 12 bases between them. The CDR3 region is CSVENSQLYGYTF. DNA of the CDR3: TGCAGCGTTGAAAACAGTCAGCTTTATGGCTACACCTTC.

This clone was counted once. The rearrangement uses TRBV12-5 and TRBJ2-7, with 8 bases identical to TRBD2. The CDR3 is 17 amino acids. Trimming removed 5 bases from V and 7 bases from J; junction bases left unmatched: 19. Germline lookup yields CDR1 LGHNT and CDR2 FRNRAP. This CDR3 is CASGLRVLAGVLKEQYF. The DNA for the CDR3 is TGTGCTAGTGGTCTCCGTGTTCTAGCGGGTGTCCTAAAGGAGCAGTACTTC.

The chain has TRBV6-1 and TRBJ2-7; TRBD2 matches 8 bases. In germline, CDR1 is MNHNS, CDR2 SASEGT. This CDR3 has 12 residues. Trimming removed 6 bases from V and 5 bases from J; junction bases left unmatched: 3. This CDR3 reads CASRPTSDEQYF. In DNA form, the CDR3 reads TGTGCCAGCAGGCCGACTAGCGACGAGCAGTACTTC.

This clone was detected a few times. CDR3 coding DNA: TGCGCCAGCAGCTCCTCGGGACAGTCCTCTAGTGAGCAGTTCTTC. It yields the protein CASSSSGQSSSEQFF. V gene TRBV5-1 combines with J gene TRBJ2-1; 7 bases are a match to TRBD1. Germline trimming cut 3 bases from V and 9 bases from J; bases unmatched to any gene: 12. Germline values: CDR1 SGHRS, CDR2 YFSETQ. The CDR3 runs 15 residues.

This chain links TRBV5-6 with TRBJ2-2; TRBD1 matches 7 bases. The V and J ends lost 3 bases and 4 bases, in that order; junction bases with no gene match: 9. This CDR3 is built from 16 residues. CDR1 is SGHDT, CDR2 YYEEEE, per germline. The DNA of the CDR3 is TGTGCCAGCAGCTCACTACAGGGGCGCTTCACCGGGGAGCTGTTTTTT. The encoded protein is CASSSLQGRFTGELFF.

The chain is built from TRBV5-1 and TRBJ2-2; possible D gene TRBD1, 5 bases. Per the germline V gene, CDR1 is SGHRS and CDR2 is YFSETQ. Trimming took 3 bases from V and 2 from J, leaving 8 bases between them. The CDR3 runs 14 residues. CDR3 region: CASSSGQNTGELFF. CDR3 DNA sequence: TGCGCCAGCAGCTCAGGACAAAACACCGGGGAGCTGTTTTTT.

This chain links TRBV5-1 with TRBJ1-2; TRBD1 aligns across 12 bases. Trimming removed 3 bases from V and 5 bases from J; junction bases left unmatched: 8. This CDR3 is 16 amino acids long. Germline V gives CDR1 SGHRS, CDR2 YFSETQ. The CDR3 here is CASSSRDRGLRYGYTF. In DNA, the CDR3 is TGCGCCAGCAGCTCCCGGGACAGGGGGCTTCGGTATGGCTACACCTTC.

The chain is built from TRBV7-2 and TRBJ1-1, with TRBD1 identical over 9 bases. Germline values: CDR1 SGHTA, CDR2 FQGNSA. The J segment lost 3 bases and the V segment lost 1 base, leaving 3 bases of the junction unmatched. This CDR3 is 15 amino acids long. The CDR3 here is CASSLVGTGYTEAFF. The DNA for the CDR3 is TGTGCCAGCAGCTTAGTGGGGACAGGGTACACTGAAGCTTTCTTT.

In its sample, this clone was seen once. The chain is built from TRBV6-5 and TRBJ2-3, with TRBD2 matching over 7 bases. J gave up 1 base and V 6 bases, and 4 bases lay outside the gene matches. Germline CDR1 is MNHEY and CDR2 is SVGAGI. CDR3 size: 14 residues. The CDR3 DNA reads TGTGCCAGCAGCTACGCGGGAGGCACAGATACGCAGTATTTT. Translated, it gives CASSYAGGTDTQYF.

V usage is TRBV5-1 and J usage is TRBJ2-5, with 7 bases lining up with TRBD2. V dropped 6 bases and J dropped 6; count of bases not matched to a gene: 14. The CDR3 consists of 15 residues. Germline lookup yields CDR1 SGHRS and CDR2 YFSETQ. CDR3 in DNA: TGCGCCAGCAACCTTGGAGCGGGAAGCGAAAAGACCCAGTACTTC. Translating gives CASNLGAGSEKTQYF.

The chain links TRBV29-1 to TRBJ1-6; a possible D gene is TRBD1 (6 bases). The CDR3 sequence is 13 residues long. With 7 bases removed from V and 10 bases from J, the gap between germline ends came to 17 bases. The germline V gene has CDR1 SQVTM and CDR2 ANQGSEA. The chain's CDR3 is CSARTDLSSPLHF. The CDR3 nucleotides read TGCAGCGCCAGGACAGACCTGTCATCACCCCTCCACTTT.

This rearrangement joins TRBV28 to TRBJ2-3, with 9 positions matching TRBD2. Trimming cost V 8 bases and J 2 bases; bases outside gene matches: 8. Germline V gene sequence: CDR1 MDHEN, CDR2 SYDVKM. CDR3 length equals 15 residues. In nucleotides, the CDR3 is TGTGCCAGCGGTAAGGGCGGGGGGGCCACAGATACGCAGTATTTT. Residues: CASGKGGGATDTQYF. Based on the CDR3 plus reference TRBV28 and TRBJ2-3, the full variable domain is DVKVTQSSRYLVKRTGEKVFLECVQDMDHENMFWYRQDPGLGLRLIYFSYDVKMKEKGDIPEGYSVSREKKERFSLILESASTNQTSMYLCASGKGGGATDTQYFGPGTRLTVL.

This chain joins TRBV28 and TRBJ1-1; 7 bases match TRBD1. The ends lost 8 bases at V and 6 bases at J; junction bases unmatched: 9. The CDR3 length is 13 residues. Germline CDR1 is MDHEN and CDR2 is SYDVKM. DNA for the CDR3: TGTGCCAGCCAGACAGGGAAGGAGGCTGAAGCTTTCTTT. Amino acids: CASQTGKEAEAFF.

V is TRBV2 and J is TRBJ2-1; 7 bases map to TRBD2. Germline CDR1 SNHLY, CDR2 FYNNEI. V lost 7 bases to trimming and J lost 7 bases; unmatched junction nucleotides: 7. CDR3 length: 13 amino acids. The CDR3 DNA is TGTGCCAGCACCTCCTCTAGCGGAAATGAGCAGTTCTTC. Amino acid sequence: CASTSSSGNEQFF.

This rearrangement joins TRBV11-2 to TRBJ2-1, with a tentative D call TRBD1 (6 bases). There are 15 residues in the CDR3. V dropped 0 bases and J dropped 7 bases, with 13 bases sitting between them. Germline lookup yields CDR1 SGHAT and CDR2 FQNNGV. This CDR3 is CASSLDPWGPNEQFF. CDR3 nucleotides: TGTGCCAGCAGCTTAGATCCTTGGGGGCCGAATGAGCAGTTCTTC.

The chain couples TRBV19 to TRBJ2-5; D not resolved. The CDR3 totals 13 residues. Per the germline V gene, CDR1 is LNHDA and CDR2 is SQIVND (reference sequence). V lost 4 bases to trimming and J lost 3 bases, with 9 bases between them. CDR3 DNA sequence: TGTGCCAGTAGTAAGAACATGGAAGAGACCCAGTACTTC. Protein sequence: CASSKNMEETQYF.

The CDR3 bases are TGTGCCAGCAGCCCGGCCCTTTTAGCGGGGGTTAACGGGGAGCTGTTTTTT. Translating gives CASSPALLAGVNGELFF. V gene TRBV7-6 combines with J gene TRBJ2-2; 9 bases line up with TRBD2. Trimming at V came to 5 bases and at J to 7 bases, leaving 14 bases not matched to a gene. The CDR3 extends over 17 amino acids. Germline V gene lookup returns CDR1 SGHVS and CDR2 FNYEAQ.

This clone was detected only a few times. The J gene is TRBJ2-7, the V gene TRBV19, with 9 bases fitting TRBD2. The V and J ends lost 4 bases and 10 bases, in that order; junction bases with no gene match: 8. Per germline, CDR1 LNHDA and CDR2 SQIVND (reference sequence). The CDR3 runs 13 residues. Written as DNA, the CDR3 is TGTGCCAGTAGTACGTTCCTAGCGGGAAACCAGTACTTC. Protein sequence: CASSTFLAGNQYF.

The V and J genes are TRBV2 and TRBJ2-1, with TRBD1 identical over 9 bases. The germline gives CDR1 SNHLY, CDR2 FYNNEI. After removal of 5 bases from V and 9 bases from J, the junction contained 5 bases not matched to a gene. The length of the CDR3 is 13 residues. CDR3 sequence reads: CASSPTGGIEQFF. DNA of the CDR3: TGTGCCAGCAGTCCCACAGGGGGCATTGAGCAGTTCTTC.

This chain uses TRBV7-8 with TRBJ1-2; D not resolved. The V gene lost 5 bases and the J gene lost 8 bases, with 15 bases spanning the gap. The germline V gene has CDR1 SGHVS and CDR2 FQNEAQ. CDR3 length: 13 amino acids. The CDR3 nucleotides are TGTGCCAGCAGCAATCGAGGGCCCGGAGGCTACACCTTC. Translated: CASSNRGPGGYTF.

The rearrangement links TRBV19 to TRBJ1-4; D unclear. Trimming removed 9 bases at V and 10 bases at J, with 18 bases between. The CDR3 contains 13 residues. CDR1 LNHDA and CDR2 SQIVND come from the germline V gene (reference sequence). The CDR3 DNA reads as TGTGCCAGCCGGCGGGCAGATAGCGGAAAACTGTTTTTT. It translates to CASRRADSGKLFF.

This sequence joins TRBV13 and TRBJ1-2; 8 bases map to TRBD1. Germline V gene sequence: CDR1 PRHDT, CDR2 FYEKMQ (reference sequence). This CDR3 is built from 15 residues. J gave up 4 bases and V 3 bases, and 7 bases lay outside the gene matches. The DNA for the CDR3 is TGTGCCAGCAGCTTGTCGGACAGGGAAGCCTATGGCTACACCTTC. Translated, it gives CASSLSDREAYGYTF.

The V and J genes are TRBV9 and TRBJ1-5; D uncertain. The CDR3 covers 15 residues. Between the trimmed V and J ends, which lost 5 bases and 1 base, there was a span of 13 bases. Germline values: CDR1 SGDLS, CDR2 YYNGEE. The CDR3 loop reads CASSATPGSNQPQHF. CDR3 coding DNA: TGTGCCAGCAGTGCCACGCCAGGCAGCAATCAGCCCCAGCATTTT.

The CDR3 DNA follows: TGTGCCAGCAGTTCCCCTGCAGGACCGAACACTGAAGCTTTCTTT. The encoded protein is CASSSPAGPNTEAFF. V usage is TRBV6-5 and J usage is TRBJ1-1; D ambiguous. V gave up 4 bases and J gave up 1 base, with 13 bases separating them. This CDR3 is built from 15 residues. Germline CDR1 MNHEY, CDR2 SVGAGI.

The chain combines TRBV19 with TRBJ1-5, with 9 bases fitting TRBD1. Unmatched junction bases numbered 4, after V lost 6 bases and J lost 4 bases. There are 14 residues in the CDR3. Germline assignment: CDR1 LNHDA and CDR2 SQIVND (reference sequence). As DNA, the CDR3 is TGTGCCAGTAGGGGACAGGGATTTAATCAGCCCCAGCATTTT. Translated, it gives CASRGQGFNQPQHF.

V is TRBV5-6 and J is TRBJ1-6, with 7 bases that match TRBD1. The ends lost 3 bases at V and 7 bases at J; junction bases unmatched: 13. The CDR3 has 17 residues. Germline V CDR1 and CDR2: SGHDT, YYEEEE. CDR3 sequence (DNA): TGTGCCAGCAGCTCCAGCTACAACAGGGGACAGAATTCACCCCTCCACTTT. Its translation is CASSSSYNRGQNSPLHF.

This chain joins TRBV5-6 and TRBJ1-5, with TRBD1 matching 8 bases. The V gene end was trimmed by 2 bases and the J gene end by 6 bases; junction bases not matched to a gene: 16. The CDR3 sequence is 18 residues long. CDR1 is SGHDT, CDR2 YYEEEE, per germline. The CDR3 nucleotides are TGTGCCAGCAGCTTAAGACAGGGGCAGGGTCTACGCAGTCAGCCCCAGCATTTT. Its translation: CASSLRQGQGLRSQPQHF.

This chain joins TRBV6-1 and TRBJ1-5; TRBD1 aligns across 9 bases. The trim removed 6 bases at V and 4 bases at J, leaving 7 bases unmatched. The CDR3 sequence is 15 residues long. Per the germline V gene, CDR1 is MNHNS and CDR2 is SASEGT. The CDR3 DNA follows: TGTGCCAGCAGGGATGGACAGGGGTTAAATCAGCCCCAGCATTTT. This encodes CASRDGQGLNQPQHF.

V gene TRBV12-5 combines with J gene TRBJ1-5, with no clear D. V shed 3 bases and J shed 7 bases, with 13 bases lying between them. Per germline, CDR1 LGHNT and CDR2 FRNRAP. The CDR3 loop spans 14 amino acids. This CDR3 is CASGFISDDQPQHF. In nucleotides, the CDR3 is TGTGCTAGTGGTTTTATATCAGATGACCAGCCCCAGCATTTT.

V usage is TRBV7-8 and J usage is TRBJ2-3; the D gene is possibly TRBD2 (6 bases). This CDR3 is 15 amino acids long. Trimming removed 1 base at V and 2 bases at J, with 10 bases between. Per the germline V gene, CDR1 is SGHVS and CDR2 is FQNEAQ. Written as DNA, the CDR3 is TGTGCCAGCAGCTTAGGAGTGCGGGACACAGATACGCAGTATTTT. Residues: CASSLGVRDTDTQYF.